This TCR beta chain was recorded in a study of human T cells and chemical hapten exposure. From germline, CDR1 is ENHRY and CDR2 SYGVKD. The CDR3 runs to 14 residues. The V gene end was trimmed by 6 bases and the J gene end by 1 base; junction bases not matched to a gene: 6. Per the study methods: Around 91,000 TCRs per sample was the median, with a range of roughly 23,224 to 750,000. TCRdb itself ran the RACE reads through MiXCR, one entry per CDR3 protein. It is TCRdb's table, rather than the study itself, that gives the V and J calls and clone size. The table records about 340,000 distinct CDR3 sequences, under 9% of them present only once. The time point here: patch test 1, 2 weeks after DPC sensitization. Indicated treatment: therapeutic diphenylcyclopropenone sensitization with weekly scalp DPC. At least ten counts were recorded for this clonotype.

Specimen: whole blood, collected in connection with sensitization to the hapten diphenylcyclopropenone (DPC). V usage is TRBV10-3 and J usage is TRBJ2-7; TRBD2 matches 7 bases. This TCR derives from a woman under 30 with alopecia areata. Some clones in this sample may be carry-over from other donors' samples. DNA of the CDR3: TGTGCCATCAGGGGGGGGATTACTTCCTACGAGCAGTACTTC. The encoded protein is CAIRGGITSYEQYF.